A single sample is the source of the 13 T cell receptor beta chains below, sequenced in a study of cytomegalovirus exposure and HLA in healthy donors. Produced via immunoSEQ multiplex PCR; TCRdb's table is partial and in-frame only. This sample carries approximately 200,000 clones, 88% of them seen once, and the ten largest clones take around 3%. The sequenced sample consisted of PBMCs. These receptors were taken from a woman under 30 in good health and CMV-seronegative.

V gene TRBV29-1 combines with J gene TRBJ2-3; 10 bases agree with TRBD2. After removal of 0 bases from V and 7 bases from J, the junction contained 7 bases not matched to a gene. The CDR3 spans 15 residues. The germline gives CDR1 SQVTM, CDR2 ANQGSEA. The CDR3 here is CSVEDLVAGGYTQYF. In DNA form, the CDR3 reads TGCAGCGTTGAAGATTTGGTAGCGGGAGGATATACGCAGTATTTT.

This rearrangement joins TRBV14 to TRBJ2-2; 11 positions agree with TRBD1. The CDR3 extends over 14 amino acids. V lost 4 bases, J lost 7 bases, and 2 bases stayed unmatched. Germline values: CDR1 SGHDN, CDR2 FVKESK. This CDR3 is CASSLDRGRGELFF. CDR3 DNA: TGTGCCAGCAGCCTGGACAGGGGGCGCGGGGAGCTGTTTTTT. Full variable domain (remainder filled in from reference TRBV14 and TRBJ2-2): EAGVTQFPSHSVIEKGQTVTLRCDPISGHDNLYWYRRVMGKEIKFLLHFVKESKQDESGMPNNRFLAERTGGTYSTLKVQPAELEDSGVYFCASSLDRGRGELFFGEGSRLTVL.

The chain links TRBV11-2 to TRBJ2-3; D may be TRBD2 (5 bases). Per germline, CDR1 SGHAT and CDR2 FQNNGV. With 1 base removed from V and 6 bases from J, the gap between germline ends came to 11 bases. The CDR3 spans 14 residues. This CDR3 is CASSLGAGRDTQYF. CDR3 sequence (DNA): TGTGCCAGCAGCTTAGGTGCGGGCAGGGATACGCAGTATTTT.

This chain joins TRBV6-5 and TRBJ2-2; the D is unclear. With 10 bases removed from V and 9 bases from J, the gap between germline ends came to 12 bases. Germline CDR1 and CDR2: MNHEY and SVGAGI. The CDR3 is made up of 11 amino acids. CDR3 bases: TGTGCCACCCACACCCCTCGGGAGCTGTTTTTT. This encodes CATHTPRELFF.

The chain joins TRBV18 to TRBJ2-4; 10 nucleotides align to TRBD2. V lost 4 bases, J lost 8 bases, and 8 bases stayed unmatched. Germline V gene sequence: CDR1 KGHSH, CDR2 LQKENI. The CDR3 spans 15 residues. CDR3 amino acids: CASSRSSGREDIQYF. The CDR3 coding sequence is TGTGCCAGCTCACGGTCTAGCGGGAGAGAGGACATTCAGTACTTC.

This chain joins TRBV5-4 and TRBJ2-7; 8 positions match TRBD1. The CDR3 consists of 15 residues. Germline values: CDR1 SGHNT, CDR2 YYREEE (reference sequence). Unmatched junction bases numbered 9, after V lost 4 bases and J lost 3 bases. CDR3 DNA sequence: TGTGCCAGCAGCACCGCGACAGGGGAGTACTACGAGCAGTACTTC. It specifies CASSTATGEYYEQYF.

This clone was seen only a few times. The V and J genes are TRBV2 and TRBJ1-5; no clear D gene. Trimming pared 6 bases from V and 4 bases from J, leaving 10 bases between. Germline CDR1 is SNHLY and CDR2 is FYNNEI. The CDR3 runs 13 residues. In DNA, the CDR3 is TGTGCCAGCAGGAGTGAACGGAATCAGCCCCAGCATTTT. It specifies CASRSERNQPQHF. The full variable domain, rest sourced from reference TRBV2 and TRBJ1-5, is EPEVTQTPSHQVTQMGQEVILRCVPISNHLYFYWYRQILGQKVEFLVSFYNNEISEKSEIFDDQFSVERPDGSNFTLKIRSTKLEDSAMYFCASRSERNQPQHFGDGTRLSIL.

The rearrangement joins TRBV11-2 to TRBJ2-3; TRBD1 might be the D (5 bases). The CDR3 contains 15 residues. V shed 3 bases and J shed 3 bases, with 13 bases lying between them. In germline, CDR1 is SGHAT, CDR2 FQNNGV. The CDR3 DNA reads as TGTGCCAGCAGCTTGGGGCGATCAGAAACAGATACGCAGTATTTT. Translated, it gives CASSLGRSETDTQYF.

This clone was counted between two and nine times. The chain employs TRBV28 and TRBJ1-1, with 8 bases identical to TRBD1. Losses at the gene ends were 5 bases for V and 4 bases for J; bases not matched to a gene: 9. Germline values: CDR1 MDHEN, CDR2 SYDVKM. This CDR3 has 15 amino acids. The CDR3 region has the DNA TGTGCCAGCAGTCCACCTCTGGACAGGGCCACTGAAGCTTTCTTT. Protein: CASSPPLDRATEAFF.

The chain joins TRBV5-1 to TRBJ1-2, with D possibly matching TRBD1 (5 bases). Trimming stripped 0 bases from V and 8 bases from J, with 14 bases between. This CDR3 region has 14 residues. The V gene's germline CDR1 is SGHRS and CDR2 YFSETQ. CDR3 sequence reads: CASSLEGSTAGYTF. DNA of the CDR3: TGCGCCAGCAGCTTGGAGGGGTCGACGGCGGGCTACACCTTC.

The rearrangement uses TRBV4-3 and TRBJ1-1; 10 nucleotides align to TRBD1. The V gene end was trimmed by 2 bases and the J gene end by 1 base; junction bases not matched to a gene: 13. Germline-derived CDR1 and CDR2 are LGHNA and YSLEER. The CDR3 spans 19 residues. The CDR3: CASSQRLPGDRGGNTEAFF. DNA of the CDR3: TGCGCCAGCAGCCAACGCCTCCCGGGGGACAGGGGAGGGAACACTGAAGCTTTCTTT.

CDR3 protein: CASSETGAAEAFF. In DNA, the CDR3 is TGTGCCAGTAGTGAGACAGGGGCCGCTGAAGCTTTCTTT. V gene TRBV19 combines with J gene TRBJ1-1, with 8 positions matching TRBD1. Germline V gene sequence: CDR1 LNHDA, CDR2 SQIVND (reference sequence). CDR3 length: 13 amino acids. V lost 5 bases, J lost 6 bases, and 5 bases stayed unmatched.

V gene TRBV27 combines with J gene TRBJ2-7; D is perhaps TRBD2 (6 bases). The V end was cut by 7 bases, the J end by 4 bases, with 23 bases between. This CDR3 contains 16 residues. Germline CDR1 MNHEY, CDR2 SMNVEV (reference sequence). CDR3: CASNPAAGLLGYEQYF. The CDR3 coding sequence is TGTGCCAGCAATCCTGCGGCGGGACTGCTAGGTTACGAGCAGTACTTC.